The 10 T cell receptor beta chains presented below share a single source sample, sequenced in a study of CD8 T cells in Susac syndrome. Random hexamers were used to reverse transcribe an amount of roughly 0.45 to 1 ug RNA. MiXCR, applied by TCRdb to the immunoSEQ multiplex PCR reads, yields one record per CDR3 protein. The repertoire holds some 300,000 distinct CDR3 sequences, with about 88% as singletons. What was sequenced was CD8+ T cells from PBMCs. The origin of the receptors is a human donor with multiple sclerosis.

CDR3 sequence (DNA): TGTGCCAGCAGCGATGATCTAGCGGGATTGACAGATACGCAGTATTTT. Amino acid sequence: CASSDDLAGLTDTQYF. This chain joins TRBV7-8 and TRBJ2-3; 9 nucleotides line up with TRBD2. Looked up from germline, CDR1 is SGHVS and CDR2 is FQNEAQ. Trimming cost V 5 bases and J 3 bases; bases outside gene matches: 9. The length of the CDR3 is 16 residues. Full variable domain (outside the CDR3, taken from reference TRBV7-8 and TRBJ2-3): GAGVSQSPRYKVAKRGQDVALRCDPISGHVSLFWYQQALGQGPEFLTYFQNEAQLDKSGLPSDRFFAERPEGSVSTLKIQRTQQEDSAVYLCASSDDLAGLTDTQYFGPGTRLTVL.

V and J are TRBV12-3 or TRBV12-4 and TRBJ2-3; 9 bases match TRBD2. The CDR3 totals 14 residues. After removal of 5 bases from V and 6 bases from J, the junction contained 6 bases not matched to a gene. The CDR3 loop is CASSRTSAIDTQYF. For the CDR3, the DNA is TGTGCCAGCAGTCGGACTAGCGCGATCGATACGCAGTATTTT.

CDR3: CASSDFGELFF. DNA of the CDR3: TGTGCCAGCAGTGACTTCGGGGAGCTGTTTTTT. The chain recombines TRBV13 with TRBJ2-2; D gene unclear. CDR1 PRHDT and CDR2 FYEKMQ come from the germline V gene (reference sequence). V lost 6 bases to trimming and J lost 7 bases, with 6 bases between them. The CDR3 runs to 11 residues.

This clonotype was seen only a few times. The chain couples TRBV6-1 to TRBJ2-7, with D perhaps matching TRBD1 (6 bases). Trimming stripped 6 bases from V and 0 bases from J, with 12 bases between. In germline, CDR1 is MNHNS, CDR2 SASEGT. CDR3 size: 14 residues. CDR3: CASSAGQSSYEQYF. Written as DNA, the CDR3 is TGTGCCAGCAGCGCAGGACAGAGCTCCTACGAGCAGTACTTC.

V is TRBV9 and J is TRBJ2-2, with D perhaps being TRBD1 or TRBD2 (6 bases each). The germline V gene has CDR1 SGDLS and CDR2 YYNGEE. The CDR3 is 16 residues long. The germline V and J ends were trimmed by 3 bases and 6 bases, with 18 bases remaining between them. The CDR3 DNA is TGTGCCAGCAGCGGCCTGGTTGGGGGGCAAGCCGGGGAGCTGTTTTTT. Amino acids: CASSGLVGGQAGELFF.

The rearrangement links TRBV29-1 to TRBJ2-1, with 12 bases that match TRBD2. The CDR3 contains 16 residues. The germline V gene has CDR1 SQVTM and CDR2 ANQGSEA. V was clipped by 6 bases and J by 4 bases; unmatched bases: 10. The CDR3 protein is CSVVDGLAGSYNEQFF. CDR3 coding DNA: TGCAGCGTGGTAGACGGACTAGCGGGGTCGTACAATGAGCAGTTCTTC.

This chain links TRBV20-1 with TRBJ2-7; tentatively, D is TRBD2 (6 bases). The germline CDR1 and CDR2 sequences are DFQATT and SNEGSKA (reference sequence). This CDR3 has 14 residues. Trimming cost V 3 bases and J 2 bases, with 14 bases left between them. In DNA form, the CDR3 reads TGCAGTGCTAGGGGGACTCACCTGACCTACGAGCAGTACTTC. This encodes CSARGTHLTYEQYF.

This chain links TRBV27 with TRBJ2-6; tentative D call: TRBD2 (6 bases). The germline V gene has CDR1 MNHEY and CDR2 SMNVEV (reference sequence). The V and J ends lost 1 base and 2 bases respectively, with 6 bases between them. This CDR3 contains 15 residues. CDR3 protein: CASSLWGAGANVLTF. The CDR3 nucleotides are TGTGCCAGCAGTTTATGGGGGGCTGGGGCCAACGTCCTGACTTTC. Using reference TRBV27 and TRBJ2-6 for the parts outside the CDR3, the full variable domain is EAQVTQNPRYLITVTGKKLTVTCSQNMNHEYMSWYRQDPGLGLRQIYYSMNVEVTDKGDVPEGYKVSRKEKRNFPLILESPSPNQTSLYFCASSLWGAGANVLTFGAGSRLTVL.

J is TRBJ1-5 and V is TRBV5-6, with TRBD1 identical over 9 bases. This CDR3 is built from 13 residues. Germline CDR1 is SGHDT and CDR2 is YYEEEE. The V and J ends lost 7 bases and 4 bases, in that order; junction bases with no gene match: 3. CDR3 sequence (DNA): TGTGCCAGCGGGACAGGGCCTAATCAGCCCCAGCATTTT. Translation gives CASGTGPNQPQHF.

The chain carries TRBV19 and TRBJ2-1, with 9 bases aligning to TRBD2. Germline loops: CDR1 LNHDA, CDR2 SQIVND (reference sequence). The CDR3 has 14 residues. Germline trimming cut 1 base from V and 12 bases from J; bases unmatched to any gene: 7. CDR3 in amino acids: CASSIGIAGDGQFF. For the CDR3, the DNA is TGTGCCAGTAGTATAGGCATAGCGGGAGACGGGCAGTTCTTC.